This TCR beta chain was sequenced for a study of T cell repertoires in cytomegalovirus infection. Study as a whole: Carrying CMV and the relevant HLA type showed in public TCR beta signatures.

TCRdb re-analysed the reads in MiXCR, keeping a single row per CDR3 protein. The sample records approximately 910,000 distinct CDR3 sequences, around 29% being singletons. Comments on this clonotype: The antigen is undetermined.

V trimming: 0 bases; J trimming: 4 bases; junction bases outside the gene matches: 7. From germline, CDR1 is ENHRY and CDR2 SYGVKD. The CDR3 consists of 17 residues. The rearrangement joins TRBV10-3 to TRBJ2-2; TRBD1 matches at 8 bases. Sequencing used cultured CD8+ T cells from PBMCs, obtained from culture after CMV antigen stimulation. The clonotype was recovered from a human donor in good health (CMV status not recorded). Some clones in this sample may be carry-over from other donors' samples. The CDR3 here is CAISESKVQGVTGELFF. Here the CDR3 DNA reads TGTGCCATCAGTGAGTCGAAAGTACAGGGGGTCACCGGGGAGCTGTTTTTT.